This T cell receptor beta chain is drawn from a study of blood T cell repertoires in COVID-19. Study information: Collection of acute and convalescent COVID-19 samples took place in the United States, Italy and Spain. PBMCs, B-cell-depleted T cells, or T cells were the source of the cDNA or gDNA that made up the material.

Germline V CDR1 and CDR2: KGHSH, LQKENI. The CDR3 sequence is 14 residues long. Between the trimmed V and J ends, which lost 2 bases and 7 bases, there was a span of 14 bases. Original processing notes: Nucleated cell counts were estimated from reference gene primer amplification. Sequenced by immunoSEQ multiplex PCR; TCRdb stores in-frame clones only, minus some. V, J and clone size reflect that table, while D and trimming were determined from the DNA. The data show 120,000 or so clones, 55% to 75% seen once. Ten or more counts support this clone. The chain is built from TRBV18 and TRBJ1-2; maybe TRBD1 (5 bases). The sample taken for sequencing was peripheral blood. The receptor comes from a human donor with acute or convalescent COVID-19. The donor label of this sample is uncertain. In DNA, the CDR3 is TGTGCCAGCTCACCATTGGAGGGGTTGAGTGGCTACACCTTC. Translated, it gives CASSPLEGLSGYTF.